This T cell receptor (beta chain) was documented in a study of blood T cell repertoires in COVID-19 (dated by TCRdb to 2020 to 2021). About the full investigation: Samples covering the acute and convalescent phases of COVID-19 were provided by collaborators in the United States, Italy and Spain. The prospective study material was composed of cDNA or gDNA derived from T cells, B-cell-depleted T cells, or PBMCs. Subjects who had been exposed to COVID-19, were actively infected with it, or had recovered from it provided the deeply sampled blood TCRbeta repertoires that made up the dataset. The repertoires were released in a freely available public database intended as a resource for research on the immune response to SARS-CoV-2. Samples were obtained from the ongoing ImmuneRACE study (first 160 participants) and from 1,254 subjects provided by 6 global collaborators. Nearly every sample came with metadata listing a de-identified subject ID, COVID-19 status, age in years and sex. Where available, HLA class I and class II types were taken from metadata supplied by the sample provider and were not determined by assay-based typing. Overall study outcomes, separate from this receptor: The amount of clinical and demographic metadata varied by source and participant and was provided uncurated.

Participants in the prospective study were aged about 18 to 95 years, lived in 20 to 30 United States geographic areas, and enrolled through a virtual design. In the prospective study, participants were assigned to cohorts based on the clinical history participants reported in a screening survey and a study questionnaire. Recovered participants in ImmuneRACE Cohort 3 were defined as having two consecutive negative NP/OP PCR tests, clearance from a healthcare professional, or resolution of symptoms. Each participant in the prospective study had whole blood, serum and a nasopharyngeal or oropharyngeal swab collected by mobile phlebotomists. Prospective study participants could optionally give additional blood draws and questionnaires over a roughly 2-month period. Before DNA extraction, prospective study blood samples were shipped either frozen or at room temperature. V is reduced by 6 bases and J by 7 bases, leaving a spacing of 12 bases between them. Reading from cysteine to phenylalanine, the CDR3 counts 12 amino acids. CDR3 DNA is the only sequence kept; it has 36 bases, read in frame from the first base.

Details on this clone: It has no known antigen specificity. Within one base of it there is no much larger clone, and no base qualities were kept.

TCRbeta CDR3 regions were amplified from genomic DNA using the immunoSEQ Assay, a bias-controlled multiplex PCR. In the paper's pipeline: The number of nucleated cells in each sample was estimated by amplification of reference gene primers within the assay. To quantify the absolute abundance of each unique TCRbeta CDR3 rearrangement, sequence reads were collapsed and filtered. For each sample, productive Simpson clonality was calculated as the square root of Simpson's diversity index over productive rearrangements. Entries here come from immuneACCESS through TCRdb and include only in-frame sequences with V and J called. Some clones fail to appear in such tables; in the studies checked, an unresolved V gene covers under half of the shortfall, and the cause of the remainder is unknown. From that table come the V and J calls and clone size; the DNA was used to work out D and trimming. The sample table holds approximately 230,000 clones, of which 85% to 90% were seen once. The ten biggest clones cover more than 1.5% of the sample.

The receptor chain draws on TRBV12-3 or TRBV12-4 and TRBJ1-2; the best D guess is TRBD1, with 6 bases matching. The specimen was PBMCs or T cells enriched from blood (not recorded which). The clonotype comes from a man aged 40-49 years who had recovered from COVID-19. The DNA sequence is TGTGCCAGCAGCTTTGTACAGGGTGGCTACACCTTC. This codes for CASSFVQGGYTF.